This T cell receptor beta chain was recovered during a study of T-cell reconstitution after alpha-beta-depleted transplantation in children. V shed 9 bases and J shed 0 bases, with 1 base lying between them. The CDR3 has 10 residues. CDR1 and CDR2 (germline): SNHLY, FYNNEI. The TCRbeta library incorporated unique molecular identifiers. TCRdb re-derived calls from the PCR reads in MiXCR, one entry per CDR3 protein. Counted here are approximately 430,000 distinct CDR3 sequences, under 20% occurring once; the ten biggest clones make up 25% to 30%. As for this clonotype: The antigen is unknown. It may be a read error: a sequence one base away is much more abundant.

Notes on the study in general: The main origin of T-cell counts and diversity one year after transplant was newly produced T cells. Expanded graft clones, several hundred of them, were reportedly the source of alpha-beta T cells about two months after transplant. In some patients, recipient T cells and intrathymic progenitors surviving conditioning explained high day-60 diversity.

The rearrangement joins TRBV2 to TRBJ2-3; D unclear. This receptor was obtained from a boy under three years old who had a stem cell transplant for Wiskott-Aldrich syndrome, so the T cells may come from the graft donor. Source: PBMCs, mostly from graft donor cells, taken 360 days after TCRalphabeta/CD19-depleted stem cell transplant. DNA for the CDR3: TGTGCCAGGAGCACAGATACGCAGTATTTT. It encodes CARSTDTQYF.